A selection of T cell receptor beta chains follows, all from one sample in a study of T cells in Graves' hyperthyroidism and ophthalmopathy. TCRdb re-derived calls from the multiplex PCR reads in MiXCR, one entry per CDR3 protein. The data hold a few hundred thousand distinct CDR3 sequences, with 35% to 55% observed a single time. Sequencing was performed on peripheral blood or thyroid tissue (not recorded which). The receptors were sampled from a woman under 30 with Graves' hyperthyroidism. Both conserved end residues are part of each CDR3. The order of the fields is V gene, J gene, clone size, D gene, CDR3 DNA, CDR3 protein. D genes are given only for firm matches. Some rows mark clone size as missing; the rest say once, few, many or name a class of expanded clone.

TRBV12-5	TRBJ2-7	.	TRBD2	TGTGCTAGTGGTTTGCGACTAGCGGGAGTGAAAAGGGCCTACGAGCAGTACTTC	CASGLRLAGVKRAYEQYF
TRBV4-1	TRBJ1-5	many	.	TGCGCCAGCAGCCATGGAAAGGTCGGGCAGGGTCCTCAGCCCCAGCATTTT	CASSHGKVGQGPQPQHF
TRBV6-5	TRBJ1-2	many	.	TGTGCCAGCAGTTACGAGTGGGGGCAGGAGCTCTATGGCTACACCTTC	CASSYEWGQELYGYTF
TRBV4-1	TRBJ2-7	.	TRBD1	TGCGCCAGCAGCCAGAGGACAGGGGACACCTCCTACGAGCAGTACTTC	CASSQRTGDTSYEQYF
TRBV29-1	TRBJ2-7	.	.	TGCAGCAGTAGGCGGGACCCGAAGACCTACGAGCAGTACTTC	CSSRRDPKTYEQYF
TRBV19	TRBJ2-7	.	.	TGTGCCAGCAGTTTCGAATCCGGCTACGAGCAGTGCTTC	CASSFESGYEQCF
TRBV20-1	TRBJ2-5	many	.	TGCAGTGCTAGAGGGTCGGAGGACTTC	CSARGSEDF
TRBV7-2	TRBJ2-1	few	TRBD1	TGTGCCAGCAGCTTCGATCAGGGGGCGGGCAATGAGCAGTTCTTC	CASSFDQGAGNEQFF
TRBV20-1	TRBJ2-6	.	.	TGCAGTGCCCAGGGGGCGGGAGGCAACGTCCTGACTTTC	CSAQGAGGNVLTF
TRBV20-1	TRBJ1-2	once	.	TGCAGTTTACTTGGGGGGCCTAACTATGGCTACACCTTC	CSLLGGPNYGYTF
TRBV7-9	TRBJ2-7	.	.	TGTGCCAGCACCGCCCCAGGGACTTCCTACGAGCAGTACTTC	CASTAPGTSYEQYF
TRBV25-1	TRBJ2-3	.	TRBD1	TGTGCCAGCAGCCCACAGGGGGCGAGAAGAGATACGCAGTATTTT	CASSPQGARRDTQYF
TRBV20-1	TRBJ1-2	.	.	TGCAGTGCTAGGGGCAGAGGACGCCACCTTAGTCACACCTTC	CSARGRGRHLSHTF
TRBV12-3/TRBV12-4	TRBJ1-1	many	.	TGTGCCAGCAGTTCAGACACTGAAGCTTTCTTT	CASSSDTEAFF
TRBV7-9	TRBJ2-3	.	.	TGTGCCAGCAGCCCACTAGGACGCGGGGTAGATGGTGAGCAGTATTTT	CASSPLGRGVDGEQYF
TRBV19	TRBJ2-2	many	TRBD1	TGTGCCAGTGCCCGGGACAGTTACACCGGGGAGCTGTTTTTT	CASARDSYTGELFF